This TCR beta chain was sequenced during a study of cytomegalovirus exposure and HLA in healthy donors. Study results and limitations: What TCR beta sequences reportedly achieved was accurate prediction of HLA-A and HLA-B alleles in most subjects. For most TCR sequences rarity was the rule, although some public TCRs occurred in many donors. In a later analysis, across HLA loci, associated TCR counts were highest for DRB1, lowest for HLA-C. Sequencing artifact likely explains a cluster of highly shared sequence variants.

Remarks on this clone: Its antigen is still unknown.

V was trimmed by 2 bases and J by 4 bases, leaving 17 bases between them. CDR3 length: 16 residues. Per germline, CDR1 MGHRA and CDR2 YSYEKL. Both 60 Vbeta primers and 13 Jbeta primers went into the PCR. Sequenced by immunoSEQ multiplex PCR; TCRdb stores in-frame clones only, minus some. Of approximately 110,000 clones detected, roughly 69% appear once; the ten largest clones hold around 2.5%. The sequenced material came from PBMCs. The chain is built from TRBV4-1 and TRBJ2-5; a weak D match, TRBD1 (5 bases). The receptor comes from a man over 45 in good health and CMV-seropositive. The CDR3 region has the DNA TGCGCCAGCAGCCAATCTGAACGGACACCCAGAGAGACCCAGTACTTC. Its protein is CASSQSERTPRETQYF.